This passage covers 32 T cell receptor beta chains from one sample sequenced in a study of T cell responses to AZD1222 COVID-19 vaccine. Profiled with immunoSEQ multiplex PCR; TCRdb holds only in-frame clones, not every one. The table shows approximately 120,000 clones, with 80% to 95% occurring only once. The sample consisted of peripheral blood, taken on day 0 of AZD1222 vaccination. The receptors here all came from an adult in good health.

The gene calls are TRBV14 and TRBJ2-7, with TRBD2 matching 7 bases. Trimming cost V 3 bases and J 7 bases; bases outside gene matches: 6. The germline gives CDR1 SGHDN, CDR2 FVKESK. The CDR3 loop spans 13 amino acids. The CDR3 DNA is TGTGCCAGCAGCCAGATTGGGAGGGGAGAGCAGTACTTC. Protein sequence: CASSQIGRGEQYF.

This chain joins TRBV7-6 and TRBJ2-7; D possibly corresponds to TRBD2 (5 bases). The germline V gene encodes CDR1 SGHVS and CDR2 FNYEAQ. This CDR3 contains 16 residues. The ends were cut back, 0 bases at V and 2 bases at J, with 14 bases in the middle. This chain's CDR3 is CASSLALSGPTYEQYF. CDR3 sequence (DNA): TGTGCCAGCAGCTTAGCGCTGAGCGGACCTACCTACGAGCAGTACTTC.

This clone was picked up one time. The chain is built from TRBV12-3 or TRBV12-4 and TRBJ1-1; D unclear. V dropped 3 bases and J dropped 4 bases, with 6 bases sitting between them. The CDR3 covers 12 residues. The CDR3 region is CASSLYPTEAFF. In DNA, the CDR3 is TGTGCCAGCAGTTTGTACCCCACTGAAGCTTTCTTT.

The rearrangement links TRBV20-1 to TRBJ1-2; a weak D match, TRBD1 (5 bases). V lost 7 bases, J lost 11 bases, and 17 bases lay in between. Germline V gene data show CDR1 as DFQATT and CDR2 as SNEGSKA (reference sequence). This CDR3 region has 11 residues. CDR3 sequence reads: CSGGDNQEYTF. As DNA, the CDR3 is TGCAGTGGGGGCGACAATCAGGAGTACACCTTC.

V gene TRBV3-1 (or the pseudogene TRBV3-2) combines with J gene TRBJ2-1; D gene uncertain. CDR3 length: 13 amino acids. V lost 6 bases, J lost 7 bases, and 13 bases lay in between. Per the germline V gene, CDR1 is LGHDT and CDR2 is YNNKEL (reference sequence). CDR3: CASRASLQNEQFF. The CDR3 region has the DNA TGTGCCAGCAGGGCGTCTCTCCAGAATGAGCAGTTCTTC.

The V and J genes are TRBV7-2 and TRBJ2-3; D gene ambiguous. This CDR3 contains 13 residues. Between the trimmed V and J ends, which lost 8 bases and 2 bases, there was a span of 11 bases. Germline assignment: CDR1 SGHTA and CDR2 FQGNSA. This CDR3 reads CASVKGHTDTQYF. The CDR3 DNA reads as TGTGCCAGCGTCAAGGGCCACACAGATACGCAGTATTTT.

This CDR3 is CASSSTRGSEAFF. CDR3 in DNA: TGTGCCAGCAGTTCCACCCGCGGATCTGAAGCTTTCTTT. This sequence joins TRBV12-3 or TRBV12-4 and TRBJ1-1; D gene uncertain. The CDR3 spans 13 residues. The germline V and J ends were trimmed by 4 bases and 6 bases, with 12 bases remaining between them.

The chain has TRBV3-1 (or the pseudogene TRBV3-2) and TRBJ1-2; D is ambiguous. V lost 1 base, J lost 4 bases, and 13 bases lay in between. This CDR3 is built from 15 residues. Germline values: CDR1 LGHDT, CDR2 YNNKEL (reference sequence). The CDR3 is CASSQVVSGAYGYTF. The CDR3 bases are TGTGCCAGCAGCCAAGTTGTGTCAGGCGCCTATGGCTACACCTTC.

This clone has just one count. The chain carries TRBV5-6 and TRBJ1-2; 7 positions match TRBD1. The ends lost 4 bases at V and 6 bases at J; junction bases unmatched: 12. The CDR3 covers 15 residues. The V gene's germline CDR1 is SGHDT and CDR2 YYEEEE. The CDR3 DNA reads TGTGCCAGCAGCAACGACAGGGTGGGGTTGGATGGCTACACCTTC. Translation gives CASSNDRVGLDGYTF.

The CDR3 region is CASSAGLNTEAFF. The CDR3 nucleotides read TGTGCCAGCAGCGCTGGACTGAACACTGAAGCTTTCTTT. J is TRBJ1-1 and V is TRBV5-4; D call uncertain. V was trimmed by 4 bases and J by 0 bases, leaving 7 bases between them. The CDR3 totals 13 residues. CDR1 and CDR2 from the germline V gene are SGHNT and YYREEE (reference sequence).

This clone was found once. This chain joins TRBV10-3 and TRBJ2-1; D call uncertain. This CDR3 region has 13 residues. CDR1 is ENHRY and CDR2 is SYGVKD in the germline V gene. Trimming removed 10 bases at V and 9 bases at J, with 19 bases between. CDR3 in amino acids: CATSLGVTGEQFF. DNA for the CDR3: TGTGCCACTTCTCTTGGGGTGACGGGTGAGCAGTTCTTC.

The chain employs TRBV5-4 and TRBJ2-1; D tentatively fits TRBD1 or TRBD2 (5 bases each). Trimming left V 6 bases short and J 5 bases short, with 15 bases between. Germline CDR1 and CDR2: SGHNT and YYREEE (reference sequence). The CDR3 length is 14 residues. CDR3 sequence reads: CASTRGRANNEQFF. The CDR3 DNA is TGTGCCAGCACCCGGGGCCGAGCGAACAATGAGCAGTTCTTC. Together with reference TRBV5-4 and TRBJ2-1, the CDR3 gives the full variable domain: ETGVTQSPTHLIKTRGQQVTLRCSSQSGHNTVSWYQQALGQGPQFIFQYYREEENGRGNFPPRFSGLQFPNYSSELNVNALELDDSALYLCASTRGRANNEQFFGPGTRLTVL.

This sequence joins TRBV10-3 and TRBJ2-7; possibly TRBD1 for D (6 bases). V lost 0 bases to trimming and J lost 7 bases, with 10 bases between them. Germline CDR1 reads ENHRY; CDR2 reads SYGVKD. This CDR3 has 13 amino acids. For the CDR3, the DNA is TGTGCCATCAGTGAGTCGTGGGGGCAAGAGCAGTACTTC. Translated: CAISESWGQEQYF.

The CDR3 region has the DNA TGCGCCAGCAGTGTTACAGTCGGGGAGCTGTTTTTT. This codes for CASSVTVGELFF. The chain joins TRBV10-2 to TRBJ2-2; D gene unclear. Germline-derived CDR1 and CDR2 are WSHSY and SAAADI. V was shortened by 4 bases and J by 7 bases, with 7 bases between the two germline ends. The length of the CDR3 is 12 residues.

The chain joins TRBV6-6 to TRBJ1-1; tentative D call: TRBD1 (6 bases). Deletions cut 6 bases from V and 5 bases from J, with 19 bases between. The CDR3 totals 15 residues. Germline V CDR1 and CDR2: MNHNY, SVGAGI (reference sequence). The CDR3 loop is CASSLQGGAWTEAFF. The CDR3 DNA sequence: TGTGCCAGCAGCCTACAAGGGGGGGCCTGGACTGAAGCTTTCTTT.

The V call is TRBV9, the J call TRBJ1-2, with D hard to call. Between the trimmed V and J ends, which lost 0 bases and 0 bases, there was a span of 9 bases. This CDR3 spans 15 amino acids. Germline CDR1 and CDR2: SGDLS and YYNGEE. Here the CDR3 reads CASSVGPQTNYGYTF. In DNA form, the CDR3 reads TGTGCCAGCAGCGTAGGTCCCCAGACTAACTATGGCTACACCTTC.

As DNA, the CDR3 is TGTGCCAGCAGCCGGAGAGAGAACACTGAAGCTTTCTTT. Translated: CASSRRENTEAFF. J is TRBJ1-1 and V is TRBV7-9; no clear D. With 5 bases removed from V and 1 base from J, the gap between germline ends came to 8 bases. This CDR3 comprises 13 residues. Germline CDR1 and CDR2: SEHNR and FQNEAQ (reference sequence).

CDR3 coding DNA: TGTGCCAGCAGCTTGGACAGAGCGAACACCGGGGAGCTGTTTTTT. Amino acid sequence: CASSLDRANTGELFF. V and J are TRBV7-3 and TRBJ2-2; a possible D gene is TRBD1 (6 bases). This CDR3 is 15 amino acids long. The germline V and J ends were trimmed by 3 bases and 0 bases, with 8 bases remaining between them. Per the germline V gene, CDR1 is SGHTA and CDR2 is FQGTGA. Together with reference TRBV7-3 and TRBJ2-2, the CDR3 gives the full variable domain: GAGVSQTPSNKVTEKGKYVELRCDPISGHTALYWYRQSLGQGPEFLIYFQGTGAADDSGLPNDRFFAVRPEGSVSTLKIQRTERGDSAVYLCASSLDRANTGELFFGEGSRLTVL.

The rearrangement uses TRBV7-2 and TRBJ1-2; D unclear. V was pared by 3 bases and J by 2 bases, with 10 bases between. CDR1 is SGHTA, CDR2 FQGNSA, per germline. The CDR3 is 14 amino acids. CDR3 residues: CASSFGGVNYGYTF. The CDR3 DNA reads as TGTGCCAGCAGCTTTGGAGGAGTGAACTATGGCTACACCTTC. The whole variable domain, filled in from reference TRBV7-2 and TRBJ1-2, reads GAGVSQSPSNKVTEKGKDVELRCDPISGHTALYWYRQSLGQGLEFLIYFQGNSAPDKSGLPSDRFSAERTGGSVSTLTIQRTQQEDSAVYLCASSFGGVNYGYTFGSGTRLTVV.

The chain recombines TRBV18 with TRBJ2-1, with D hard to call. CDR3 length equals 15 residues. Deletions cut 3 bases from V and 1 base from J, with 10 bases between. Germline loops: CDR1 KGHSH, CDR2 LQKENI. In DNA form, the CDR3 reads TGTGCCAGCTCACCGGGCGTGAGATCCTACAATGAGCAGTTCTTC. Encoded protein: CASSPGVRSYNEQFF.

V gene TRBV19 combines with J gene TRBJ1-3; D call uncertain. There are 16 residues in the CDR3. Germline values: CDR1 LNHDA, CDR2 SQIVND (reference sequence). V lost 9 bases and J lost 0, with 18 bases in between. The CDR3 loop reads CASTPWTAVSGNTIYF. The CDR3 DNA sequence: TGTGCCAGCACCCCCTGGACTGCTGTCTCTGGAAACACCATATATTTT.

The chain employs TRBV5-8 and TRBJ2-7, with D hard to call. CDR1 and CDR2 (germline): SGHTS, YDEGEE. V lost 2 bases and J lost 4, with 16 bases in between. The CDR3 spans 15 residues. The CDR3 reads CASSFRVDAFYEQYF. CDR3 DNA: TGTGCCAGCAGCTTCCGCGTGGACGCCTTTTACGAGCAGTACTTC.

This clone was observed once. CDR3 loop: CASSFSGGGQPQHF. CDR3 sequence (DNA): TGCGCCAGCAGCTTCTCAGGGGGAGGGCAGCCCCAGCATTTT. The V call is TRBV5-1, the J call TRBJ1-5, with 7 bases that match TRBD1. Germline V gene data show CDR1 as SGHRS and CDR2 as YFSETQ. This CDR3 is built from 14 residues. Germline trimming cut 2 bases from V and 7 bases from J; bases unmatched to any gene: 6.

This clone was detected only a few times. The chain links TRBV6-4 to TRBJ1-2; D is perhaps TRBD1 (6 bases). This CDR3 spans 15 amino acids. V was clipped by 2 bases and J by 2 bases, with 12 bases between them. Germline V gene sequence: CDR1 MRHNA, CDR2 SNTAGT. CDR3 amino acids: CASSDGGDTNYGYTF. CDR3 nucleotide sequence: TGTGCCAGCAGTGACGGAGGGGACACAAACTATGGCTACACCTTC.

The J gene is TRBJ1-6, the V gene TRBV6-1, with a possible D match to TRBD1 (6 bases). Germline V gives CDR1 MNHNS, CDR2 SASEGT. This CDR3 comprises 15 residues. The germline V and J ends were trimmed by 2 bases and 6 bases, with 11 bases remaining between them. CDR3 bases: TGTGCCAGCAGTGAAAGGGGGGCGCCTAATTCACCCCTCCACTTT. It codes for CASSERGAPNSPLHF.

This clone was seen just once. This chain joins TRBV7-2 and TRBJ2-3; D is tentatively TRBD1 or TRBD2 (6 bases each). Germline values: CDR1 SGHTA, CDR2 FQGNSA. The CDR3 length is 14 residues. Trimming took 5 bases from V and 4 from J, leaving 13 bases between them. Here the CDR3 reads CASSPGGLADTQYF. The CDR3 bases are TGTGCCAGCAGCCCTGGGGGGCTGGCAGATACGCAGTATTTT.

This sequence joins TRBV7-8 and TRBJ2-3; the D gene is possibly TRBD2 (5 bases). Germline loops: CDR1 SGHVS, CDR2 FQNEAQ. This CDR3 spans 14 amino acids. The V and J ends lost 1 base and 8 bases respectively, with 13 bases between them. Here the CDR3 reads CASSLEEGTVTQYF. The CDR3 coding sequence is TGTGCCAGCAGCTTAGAAGAGGGCACGGTTACGCAGTATTTT.

The chain joins TRBV5-1 to TRBJ2-3, with D uncertain. With 3 bases removed from V and 4 bases from J, the gap between germline ends came to 9 bases. The CDR3 contains 13 residues. Germline CDR1 and CDR2: SGHRS and YFSETQ. CDR3 residues: CASSYDGADTQYF. The DNA of the CDR3 is TGCGCCAGCAGCTACGACGGTGCAGATACGCAGTATTTT.

The chain recombines TRBV4-3 with TRBJ1-6; D is undetermined. The CDR3 contains 14 residues. CDR1 is LGHNA, CDR2 YSLEER, per germline. Trimming pared 1 base from V and 4 bases from J, leaving 5 bases between. The CDR3: CASSQGEYNSPLHF. CDR3 in DNA: TGCGCCAGCAGCCAAGGCGAGTATAATTCACCCCTCCACTTT.

This clone has only a few counts. The chain recombines TRBV7-2 with TRBJ1-2; 9 nucleotides agree with TRBD1. J lost 7 bases, V lost 1 base, and 1 base had no gene match. CDR3 length: 13 amino acids. The V gene's germline CDR1 is SGHTA and CDR2 FQGNSA. The CDR3 nucleotides are TGTGCCAGCAGCTTAGTGGACAGGGGTGGCTACACCTTC. This sequence encodes CASSLVDRGGYTF.

V gene TRBV7-9 combines with J gene TRBJ1-4, with D unclear. Germline V gene lookup returns CDR1 SEHNR and CDR2 FQNEAQ (reference sequence). Trimming took 2 bases from V and 0 from J, leaving 4 bases between them. CDR3 length: 14 amino acids. CDR3 coding DNA: TGTGCCAGCAGCTTAACGGCAACTAATGAAAAACTGTTTTTT. Its translation: CASSLTATNEKLFF.

This clone occurred once. The chain couples TRBV4-1 to TRBJ2-3; 10 nucleotides line up with TRBD2. The CDR3 has 16 amino acids. CDR1 and CDR2 from the germline V gene are MGHRA and YSYEKL. The ends lost 1 base at V and 9 bases at J; junction bases unmatched: 10. The CDR3 region has the DNA TGCGCCAGCAGCCAAGTTGCGAGCGGGGGGGCCTGGACGCAGTATTTT. Translating gives CASSQVASGGAWTQYF.